The sequence of this T cell receptor beta chain was determined in a study of blood T cell repertoires in COVID-19. Study information: Acute and convalescent COVID-19 specimens originated in the United States, Italy and Spain.

The authors' processing: Amplification from reference gene primers served as the basis for estimated nucleated cell counts. The assay was immunoSEQ multiplex PCR, and TCRdb's table has in-frame clones only and misses some. V, J and clone size derive from that table, while D and trimming were established from the DNA sequence. This table holds some 70,000 clones, approximately 79% found once. J gave up 10 bases and V 7 bases, and 9 bases lay outside the gene matches. The CDR3 is 12 amino acids. The germline CDR1 and CDR2 sequences are MNHEY and SVGAGI. V gene TRBV6-5 combines with J gene TRBJ1-1; TRBD1 matches 7 bases. The sample consisted of peripheral blood. This receptor was obtained from a woman aged 45-59 years with acute or convalescent COVID-19. DNA of the CDR3: TGTGCCAGCATTTCAGAGACAGGGTTAGCTTTCTTT. It translates to CASISETGLAFF.